These 9 T cell receptor beta chains came from one sample sequenced in a study of T cells after yellow fever vaccination (dated by TCRdb to between 2017 and 2020). Read against the paper, the sample's treatment or condition label means: live attenuated yellow fever vaccine strain. The receptor library was made with 5' RACE. The instrument given in TCRdb is Illumina NovaSeq 6000. Through fastp at Q25 and MiXCR, TCRdb rebuilt clones from the public reads, retaining in-frame beta chains. Entries that share a CDR3 protein sequence are merged under the most common genes and DNA. This sample lists about 260,000 distinct CDR3 sequences; about 5% were detected once. Clones ranked in the top ten supply 2.5% to 4% of the sample. The sequencing here drew on CD4+ T cells sorted from PBMCs, taken on the day of the yellow fever booster vaccination. Every receptor here comes from a man younger than 35 who received the YFV17D yellow fever vaccine.

This clonotype was picked up a small number of times. The chain joins TRBV7-2 to TRBJ2-2; no clear D. This CDR3 has 13 amino acids. CDR1 SGHTA and CDR2 FQGNSA come from the germline V gene. The ends were cut back, 0 bases at V and 7 bases at J, with 6 bases in the middle. The CDR3 DNA reads TGTGCCAGCAGCTTAGCCTCAAGCGGGGAGCTGTTTTTT. This encodes CASSLASSGELFF.

The rearrangement joins TRBV3-1 to TRBJ1-1, with 8 bases lining up with TRBD1. CDR1 and CDR2 from the germline V gene are LGHDT and YNNKEL (reference sequence). The J segment lost 0 bases and the V segment lost 7 bases, leaving 7 bases of the junction unmatched. This CDR3 has 15 amino acids. CDR3 bases: TGTGCCAGCACGCGGGACAGGTTGTTGAACACTGAAGCTTTCTTT. The encoded protein is CASTRDRLLNTEAFF.

The chain couples TRBV2 to TRBJ2-3; the D is unclear. Trimming took 8 bases from V and 5 from J, leaving 14 bases between them. The CDR3 has 13 amino acids. Germline CDR1 and CDR2: SNHLY and FYNNEI. DNA for the CDR3: TGTGCCAGCGACGGCCTGCAAGGAGATACGCAGTATTTT. It encodes CASDGLQGDTQYF. The full variable domain, rest sourced from reference TRBV2 and TRBJ2-3, is EPEVTQTPSHQVTQMGQEVILRCVPISNHLYFYWYRQILGQKVEFLVSFYNNEISEKSEIFDDQFSVERPDGSNFTLKIRSTKLEDSAMYFCASDGLQGDTQYFGPGTRLTVL.

This clonotype has just a few counts. The V call is TRBV7-8, the J call TRBJ1-5; 10 positions agree with TRBD1. CDR3 length: 15 amino acids. V lost 5 bases, J lost 6 bases, and 7 bases stayed unmatched. Germline V gene sequence: CDR1 SGHVS, CDR2 FQNEAQ. CDR3 amino acids: CASSRRGQGSQPQHF. In nucleotides, the CDR3 is TGTGCCAGCAGCCGCAGGGGACAGGGGAGTCAGCCCCAGCATTTT.

The chain employs TRBV20-1 and TRBJ2-5, with D perhaps given as TRBD1 or TRBD2 (5 bases each). Germline values: CDR1 DFQATT, CDR2 SNEGSKA (reference sequence). V lost 1 base to trimming and J lost 5 bases, with 17 bases between them. The CDR3 runs 15 residues. Here the CDR3 DNA reads TGCAGTGCTAGAGCGGTTCGGGGTTCAGGGGAGACCCAGTACTTC. The encoded protein is CSARAVRGSGETQYF.

In this sample, this clonotype turned up many times. J is TRBJ1-2 and V is TRBV5-8; 7 bases map to TRBD1. The CDR3 runs 14 residues. Germline CDR1 reads SGHTS; CDR2 reads YDEGEE. V trimming: 4 bases; J trimming: 6 bases; junction bases outside the gene matches: 9. The CDR3, as DNA: TGTGCCAGCAGCCGAAGGACAGGCGTTCATGGCTACACCTTC. This codes for CASSRRTGVHGYTF.

This clonotype has just a few counts. This chain uses TRBV27 with TRBJ1-1; D is perhaps TRBD1 (6 bases). The CDR3 extends over 11 amino acids. Germline V gives CDR1 MNHEY, CDR2 SMNVEV (reference sequence). V dropped 7 bases and J dropped 8 bases, with 11 bases sitting between them. The CDR3 region is CASTLGGEAFF. CDR3 DNA: TGTGCCAGCACCTTAGGGGGGGAAGCTTTCTTT.

The chain links TRBV2 to TRBJ2-3; D may match TRBD1 or TRBD2 (5 bases each). With 8 bases removed from V and 8 bases from J, the gap between germline ends came to 14 bases. The germline gives CDR1 SNHLY, CDR2 FYNNEI. The CDR3 covers 12 residues. The CDR3 loop reads CASGTPQGTQYF. CDR3 bases: TGTGCCAGCGGGACCCCTCAAGGTACGCAGTATTTT.

Remarks on this clonotype: Sequence at one end of the junction differs from germline and may be a read error. The chain is built from TRBV19 and TRBJ2-2; tentative D call: TRBD2 (6 bases). From germline, CDR1 is LNHDA and CDR2 SQIVND (reference sequence). This CDR3 spans 14 amino acids. In DNA, the CDR3 is TGTGCCAGTACTATATGGGGGGAGAACGGGGAGCTGTTTTTT. It encodes CASTIWGENGELFF. Together with reference TRBV19 and TRBJ2-2, the CDR3 gives the full variable domain: DGGITQSPKYLFRKEGQNVTLSCEQNLNHDAMYWYRQDPGQGLRLIYYSQIVNDFQKGDIAEGYSVSREKKESFPLTVTSAQKNPTAFYLCASTIWGENGELFFGEGSRLTVL.